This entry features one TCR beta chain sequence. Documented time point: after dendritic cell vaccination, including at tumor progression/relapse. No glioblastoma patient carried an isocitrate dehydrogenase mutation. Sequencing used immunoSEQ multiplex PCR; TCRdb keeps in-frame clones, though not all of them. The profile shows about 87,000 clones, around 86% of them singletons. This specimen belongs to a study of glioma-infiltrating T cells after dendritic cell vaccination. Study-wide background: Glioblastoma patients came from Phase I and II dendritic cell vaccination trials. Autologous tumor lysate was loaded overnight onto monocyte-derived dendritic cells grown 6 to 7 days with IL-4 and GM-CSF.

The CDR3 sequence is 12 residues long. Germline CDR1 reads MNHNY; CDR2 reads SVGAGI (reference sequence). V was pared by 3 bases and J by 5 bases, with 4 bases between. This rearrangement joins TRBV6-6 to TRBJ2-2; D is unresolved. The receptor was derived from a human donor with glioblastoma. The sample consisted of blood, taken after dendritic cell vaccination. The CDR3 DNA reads TGTGCCAGCAGTTATTTAACCGGGGAGCTGTTTTTT. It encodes CASSYLTGELFF.